This passage covers 18 T cell receptor beta chains from one sample sequenced in a study of blood T cell repertoires in COVID-19. Method: immunoSEQ multiplex PCR; TCRdb's copy keeps in-frame clones and lacks some. The sample consists of some 130,000 clones, 60% to 75% of them appearing once. Sequencing was performed on peripheral blood. The receptors were sampled from a woman in her 70s with acute or convalescent COVID-19.

The chain carries TRBV6-2 or TRBV6-3 and TRBJ2-1; 8 nucleotides align to TRBD2. Per the germline V gene, CDR1 is MNHEY and CDR2 is SVGEGT. The J segment lost 3 bases and the V segment lost 4 bases, leaving 8 bases of the junction unmatched. The CDR3 loop spans 16 amino acids. The CDR3 loop is CASSSPSSGLYNEQFF. CDR3 sequence (DNA): TGTGCCAGCAGTTCCCCCTCTAGCGGGCTCTACAATGAGCAGTTCTTC.

This clone has a single count. V and J are TRBV15 and TRBJ1-5, with D maybe TRBD1 (5 bases). The germline V gene encodes CDR1 LNHNV and CDR2 YYDKDF (reference sequence). Trimming shortened V by 1 base and J by 0 bases, and 16 bases separated the two germline ends. CDR3 length equals 18 residues. The CDR3 DNA is TGTGCCACCAGCAGAGTGCGGGAAAGGGGATATAGCAATCAGCCCCAGCATTTT. It translates to CATSRVRERGYSNQPQHF.

V is TRBV27 and J is TRBJ2-3; weak D call: TRBD2 (6 bases). Trimming took off 7 bases at V and 2 bases at J, with 22 bases between the two ends. There are 17 residues in the CDR3. Germline assignment: CDR1 MNHEY and CDR2 SMNVEV (reference sequence). The CDR3 loop is CASIGYGGDLNTDTQYF. In DNA, the CDR3 is TGTGCCAGCATAGGGTACGGGGGAGACCTTAACACAGATACGCAGTATTTT.

This clone was seen a single time. The V call is TRBV5-1, the J call TRBJ2-2; TRBD1 matches 8 bases. CDR3 length: 14 residues. Trimming took 2 bases from V and 7 from J; bases not matched to a gene: 4. Per the germline V gene, CDR1 is SGHRS and CDR2 is YFSETQ. DNA for the CDR3: TGCGCCAGCAGCTTCCAGGGGGCTGGCGGGGAGCTGTTTTTT. Residues: CASSFQGAGGELFF.

This chain joins TRBV5-1 and TRBJ1-2; 7 bases align to TRBD1. J gave up 4 bases and V 3 bases, and 9 bases lay outside the gene matches. CDR3 length: 15 amino acids. The germline gives CDR1 SGHRS, CDR2 YFSETQ. The CDR3 coding sequence is TGCGCCAGCAGCTCCCGGACAGGAGGGACCTATGGCTACACCTTC. The encoded protein is CASSSRTGGTYGYTF. Complete variable domain (other parts from reference TRBV5-1 and TRBJ1-2): KAGVTQTPRYLIKTRGQQVTLSCSPISGHRSVSWYQQTPGQGLQFLFEYFSETQRNKGNFPGRFSGRQFSNSRSEMNVSTLELGDSALYLCASSSRTGGTYGYTFGSGTRLTVV.

This clone has only a few counts. The chain carries TRBV6-1 and TRBJ1-1, with TRBD1 matching 7 bases. V shed 2 bases and J 5 bases; nucleotides not matched to a gene: 5. Looked up from germline, CDR1 is MNHNS and CDR2 is SASEGT. The CDR3 is made up of 14 amino acids. CDR3 sequence: CASSESGRGTEAFF. In DNA form, the CDR3 reads TGTGCCAGCAGTGAATCTGGCAGGGGGACTGAAGCTTTCTTT.

About this clone itself: Mismatch with germline at one junction end may stem from a read error. This chain joins TRBV7-7 and TRBJ1-4; D is unclear. The germline gives CDR1 SSHAT, CDR2 FNYEAQ (reference sequence). CDR3 length: 13 residues. CDR3 protein: CASSRGHNEKLFF. CDR3 DNA sequence: TGTGCTAGCAGCCGCGGGCATAATGAAAAACTGTTTTTT.

The V and J genes are TRBV12-3 or TRBV12-4 and TRBJ1-1; 9 bases are shared with TRBD1. Losses at the gene ends were 8 bases for V and 12 bases for J; bases not matched to a gene: 10. The CDR3 has 12 residues. The CDR3 DNA follows: TGTGCCAGCCGACTCGGGACAGGGATGTCTTTCTTT. Its protein is CASRLGTGMSFF.

This chain connects TRBV3-1 (or the pseudogene TRBV3-2) to TRBJ2-5; 13 bases map to TRBD2. The CDR3 spans 17 residues. CDR1 and CDR2 from the germline V gene are LGHDT and YNNKEL (reference sequence). The J segment lost 0 bases and the V segment lost 1 base, leaving 2 bases of the junction unmatched. CDR3 sequence reads: CASSQVTSGGNQETQYF. CDR3 coding DNA: TGTGCCAGCAGCCAAGTGACTAGCGGGGGGAACCAAGAGACCCAGTACTTC.

V usage is TRBV6-5 and J usage is TRBJ2-2; 10 bases match TRBD2. Trimming removed 7 bases from V and 3 bases from J; junction bases left unmatched: 2. The germline CDR1 and CDR2 sequences are MNHEY and SVGAGI. There are 14 residues in the CDR3. The CDR3 protein is CASIGLADTGELFF. DNA for the CDR3: TGTGCCAGCATAGGACTAGCGGACACCGGGGAGCTGTTTTTT.

The chain is built from TRBV7-8 and TRBJ2-7; 8 bases map to TRBD1. The trim removed 4 bases at V and 5 bases at J, leaving 7 bases unmatched. CDR1 and CDR2 from the germline V gene are SGHVS and FQNEAQ. This CDR3 has 14 residues. DNA for the CDR3: TGTGCCAGCAGCTCAGGGGGCGGGTGGAACGAGCAGTACTTC. Amino acids: CASSSGGGWNEQYF.

This chain uses TRBV27 with TRBJ1-2; 7 bases fit TRBD1. This CDR3 comprises 15 residues. Germline loops: CDR1 MNHEY, CDR2 SMNVEV (reference sequence). Trimming took 3 bases from V and 4 from J; bases not matched to a gene: 8. The CDR3 spells CASSLAGGLGYGYTF. The CDR3 region has the DNA TGTGCCAGCAGTTTGGCAGGGGGGCTGGGCTATGGCTACACCTTC.

CDR3 amino acids: CASSGLAASTDTQYF. The DNA for the CDR3 is TGTGCCAGCAGCGGACTAGCGGCTAGCACAGATACGCAGTATTTT. The chain combines TRBV21-1 with TRBJ2-3; the table assigns TRBD2, which was not confirmed against the DNA. TRBV21-1 counts as a pseudogene. The CDR3 length is 15 residues.

The V and J genes are TRBV28 and TRBJ2-7; TRBD2 aligns across 7 bases. Germline V gene sequence: CDR1 MDHEN, CDR2 SYDVKM. The CDR3 totals 14 residues. The J segment lost 4 bases and the V segment lost 7 bases, leaving 10 bases of the junction unmatched. The CDR3 spells CASTSGGSGYEQYF. The CDR3 DNA reads as TGTGCCAGCACCTCGGGCGGGAGTGGGTACGAGCAGTACTTC.

The genes are TRBV11-2 and TRBJ2-7, with 7 bases matching TRBD1. The CDR3 extends over 14 amino acids. Germline CDR1 SGHAT, CDR2 FQNNGV. The V segment lost 4 bases and the J segment 3 bases; nucleotides outside the gene matches: 6. In DNA, the CDR3 is TGTGCCAGCAGCTCGGGACAGAGCGTCTACGAGCAGTACTTC. Encoded protein: CASSSGQSVYEQYF.

CDR3 in DNA: TGTGCCATCAGTGATGCGGGGTGGAGCGACGAGCAGTACTTC. Translated: CAISDAGWSDEQYF. The rearrangement uses TRBV10-3 and TRBJ2-7; a weak D match, TRBD2 (6 bases). This CDR3 comprises 14 residues. V was trimmed by 3 bases and J by 5 bases, leaving 14 bases between them. CDR1 and CDR2 (germline): ENHRY, SYGVKD.

This chain's CDR3 is CASSSGQGSNYEQYF. The CDR3 DNA reads as TGTGCCAGCAGTTCTGGACAGGGGAGTAACTACGAGCAGTACTTC. The chain employs TRBV28 and TRBJ2-7, with 9 bases that match TRBD1. The CDR3 loop spans 15 amino acids. J was trimmed by 3 bases and V by 4 bases; bases with no gene match: 7. Germline lookup yields CDR1 MDHEN and CDR2 SYDVKM.

This sequence joins TRBV10-3 and TRBJ2-2, with a weak D call TRBD2 (5 bases). Germline CDR1 reads ENHRY; CDR2 reads SYGVKD. With 6 bases removed from V and 6 bases from J, the gap between germline ends came to 14 bases. The CDR3 runs to 14 residues. The CDR3 sequence is CAISIANGAGELFF. The DNA of the CDR3 is TGTGCCATCAGCATAGCGAATGGTGCCGGGGAGCTGTTTTTT.